The next 30 T cell receptor beta chains were all read from a single sample in a study of blood T cells in healthy people across ages. A second PCR of about 7 to 12 cycles used a sample-barcoded 5' primer and a J-beta primer mix. TCRdb reanalysed the 5' RACE reads using MiXCR and keeps one entry per CDR3 protein. The sample consists of some 1.5 million distinct CDR3 sequences, roughly 43% of them appearing once. Sequencing was done on a sample of blood. These receptors were obtained from a young woman in good health.

The sample holds one count of this clonotype. The gene calls are TRBV5-1 and TRBJ2-1, with TRBD1 matching over 9 bases. Germline values: CDR1 SGHRS, CDR2 YFSETQ. The length of the CDR3 is 15 residues. V was pared by 2 bases and J by 9 bases, with 9 bases of the junction left unmatched. CDR3 sequence (DNA): TGCGCCAGCAGCTTCGTCCCGGACAGGGGTGGTGAGCAGTTCTTC. As protein: CASSFVPDRGGEQFF. The whole variable domain, remainder taken from reference TRBV5-1 and TRBJ2-1, is KAGVTQTPRYLIKTRGQQVTLSCSPISGHRSVSWYQQTPGQGLQFLFEYFSETQRNKGNFPGRFSGRQFSNSRSEMNVSTLELGDSALYLCASSFVPDRGGEQFFGPGTRLTVL.

This rearrangement joins TRBV7-9 to TRBJ2-7, with TRBD2 matching over 13 bases. The CDR3 length is 18 residues. Unmatched junction bases numbered 8, after V lost 1 base and J lost 2 bases. Germline CDR1 reads SEHNR; CDR2 reads FQNEAQ (reference sequence). The CDR3 sequence is CASSLGFSGTSGTYEQYF. The CDR3 DNA is TGTGCCAGCAGCTTAGGGTTCAGCGGGACTAGCGGGACCTACGAGCAGTACTTC.

This clonotype was counted only a few times. The V gene is TRBV5-1, the J gene TRBJ2-7; 7 nucleotides agree with TRBD1. Germline V gene data show CDR1 as SGHRS and CDR2 as YFSETQ. The CDR3 loop spans 16 amino acids. V shed 2 bases, J shed 2 bases, and the junction held 10 bases outside the gene matches. The CDR3 DNA is TGCGCCAGCAGCTTACCCTCCGGGACAGATCCCTACGAGCAGTACTTC. This sequence encodes CASSLPSGTDPYEQYF.

The chain recombines TRBV29-1 with TRBJ1-1; TRBD1 is a possible D gene (5 bases). The germline CDR1 and CDR2 sequences are SQVTM and ANQGSEA. This CDR3 spans 14 amino acids. V lost 1 base and J 0 bases, leaving 9 bases between the germline ends. Here the CDR3 reads CSVEAWGMNTEAFF. The CDR3 DNA sequence: TGCAGCGTTGAAGCGTGGGGCATGAACACTGAAGCTTTCTTT. The full variable domain, in which reference TRBV29-1 and TRBJ1-1 provide the parts outside the CDR3, is SAVISQKPSRDICQRGTSLTIQCQVDSQVTMMFWYRQQPGQSLTLIATANQGSEATYESGFVIDKFPISRPNLTFSTLTVSNMSPEDSSIYLCSVEAWGMNTEAFFGQGTRLTVV.

This clonotype was counted a single time. The V and J genes are TRBV11-2 and TRBJ2-1; 7 bases are shared with TRBD2. Germline assignment: CDR1 SGHAT and CDR2 FQNNGV. This CDR3 region has 16 residues. The J segment lost 7 bases and the V segment lost 4 bases, leaving 13 bases of the junction unmatched. CDR3 sequence reads: CASSSGLTTTLNEQFF. The CDR3, as DNA: TGTGCCAGCAGCTCGGGACTAACGACTACTTTGAATGAGCAGTTCTTC.

This clonotype was observed a handful of times. The J gene is TRBJ1-2, the V gene TRBV20-1, with 7 bases identical to TRBD1. Germline values: CDR1 DFQATT, CDR2 SNEGSKA (reference sequence). This CDR3 is 11 amino acids long. Trimming cost V 6 bases and J 7 bases; bases outside gene matches: 5. CDR3 DNA sequence: TGCAGTGCACAACAGGGGTTTGGCTACACCTTC. Translated: CSAQQGFGYTF.

On this clonotype: One end of the junction fails to match germline, which may point to a read error. CDR3 DNA: TGTGCCAGCAGTCCCACTTGGGGTTTTAATCAAAAACTGTTTTTT. Its protein product is CASSPTWGFNQKLFF. This sequence joins TRBV7-2 and TRBJ1-4; D gene unclear. Germline CDR1 reads SGHTA; CDR2 reads FQGNSA. CDR3 length: 15 amino acids.

This clonotype was seen only once. This rearrangement joins TRBV12-5 to TRBJ2-3; 10 nucleotides agree with TRBD2. The CDR3 runs 15 residues. V gave up 2 bases and J gave up 2 bases; unmatched junction bases: 1. Germline CDR1 and CDR2: LGHNT and FRNRAP. DNA for the CDR3: TGTGCTAGTGGTTTGACTAGCGGGAACACAGATACGCAGTATTTT. It yields the protein CASGLTSGNTDTQYF.

This clonotype was seen more than once but under ten times. The CDR3 region is CASSQSVRGSYGGVRETQYF. CDR3 DNA: TGCGCCAGCAGCCAATCGGTTCGTGGGTCGTACGGGGGCGTTAGGGAGACCCAGTACTTC. V and J are TRBV4-1 and TRBJ2-5; either TRBD1 or TRBD2 may fit D (6 bases each). The V end was cut by 2 bases, the J end by 5 bases, with 30 bases between. The CDR3 is 20 residues long. Germline assignment: CDR1 MGHRA and CDR2 YSYEKL.

This clonotype came up a few times. The J gene is TRBJ1-1, the V gene TRBV6-2 or TRBV6-3; D is unclear. Germline V gene data show CDR1 as MNHEY and CDR2 as SVGEGT. The germline V and J ends were trimmed by 2 bases and 5 bases, with 12 bases remaining between them. CDR3 length: 14 amino acids. The CDR3 nucleotides read TGTGCCAGCAGTTACGCGGGATTGGGAACTGAAGCTTTCTTT. Encoded protein: CASSYAGLGTEAFF.

Concerning this clonotype itself: The limits of the CDR3 on the DNA are not certain, so only TCRdb's listed CDR3 is given. This chain joins TRBV5-5 and TRBJ2-7; TRBD2, the table's D call, was not compared with the DNA. The CDR3 is 14 amino acids in total, end residues counted. CDR1 is SGHKS and CDR2 is YYEKEE in the germline V gene (reference sequence). CDR3 sequence reads: CASSFASGSYEQCF.

This clonotype was counted a few times. This chain joins TRBV4-3 and TRBJ2-1, with 7 nucleotides matching TRBD2. Trimming took 0 bases from V and 10 from J; bases not matched to a gene: 3. The germline gives CDR1 LGHNA, CDR2 YSLEER. The CDR3 is made up of 13 amino acids. The CDR3 region has the DNA TGCGCCAGCAGCCAAGAAGGGAGGGAGGAGCAGTTCTTC. It codes for CASSQEGREEQFF.

The chain recombines TRBV11-2 with TRBJ1-4; D unresolved. The CDR3 runs 10 residues. The germline V gene encodes CDR1 SGHAT and CDR2 FQNNGV. V was cut by 4 bases and J by 10 bases, with 4 bases left in between. DNA for the CDR3: TGTGCCAGCAGCTCAGGAAAACTGTTTTTT. Translation: CASSSGKLFF. The variable domain in full, completed from reference TRBV11-2 and TRBJ1-4, reads EAGVAQSPRYKIIEKRQSVAFWCNPISGHATLYWYQQILGQGPKLLIQFQNNGVVDDSQLPKDRFSAERLKGVDSTLKIQPAKLEDSAVYLCASSSGKLFFGSGTQLSVL.

Here the CDR3 reads CSVAWSNQPQHF. The CDR3 DNA follows: TGCAGCGTCGCCTGGAGCAATCAGCCCCAGCATTTT. The V call is TRBV29-1, the J call TRBJ1-5; the D is unclear. This CDR3 comprises 12 residues. V lost 6 bases and J lost 1, with 7 bases in between. Germline-derived CDR1 and CDR2 are SQVTM and ANQGSEA.

The rearrangement uses TRBV20-1 and TRBJ2-7, with 11 bases lining up with TRBD2. The end of the DNA fits TRBJ2-5 better, so the J call may be wrong. Germline V gene sequence: CDR1 DFQATT, CDR2 SNEGSKA (reference sequence). CDR3 length: 15 residues. The CDR3 coding sequence is TGCAGTGCTAGTCCAGGACTAGCGGGCGAAGAGACCCAGTACTTC. It yields the protein CSASPGLAGEETQYF.

This clonotype has a count of ten or more. The chain uses TRBV27 and TRBJ1-2; 7 nucleotides line up with TRBD1. After removal of 5 bases from V and 3 bases from J, the junction contained 3 bases not matched to a gene. Germline V gives CDR1 MNHEY, CDR2 SMNVEV (reference sequence). This CDR3 contains 13 residues. The CDR3 sequence: CASSPDRDYGYTF. Here the CDR3 DNA reads TGTGCCAGCAGTCCCGACAGGGACTATGGCTACACCTTC.

In nucleotides, the CDR3 is TGCAGCGTTGAAGCCCCGGGACAGGCGTACACCGGGGAGCTGTTTTTT. It is translated as CSVEAPGQAYTGELFF. The chain is built from TRBV29-1 and TRBJ2-2, with TRBD1 matching over 8 bases. In germline, CDR1 is SQVTM, CDR2 ANQGSEA. The J segment lost 3 bases and the V segment lost 1 base, leaving 7 bases of the junction unmatched. There are 16 residues in the CDR3.

The chain's CDR3 is CASNQGAPRWRGGIDEQYF. The CDR3 DNA is TGTGCCAGCAATCAGGGGGCCCCTCGTTGGCGGGGGGGCATAGATGAGCAGTACTTC. V usage is TRBV27 and J usage is TRBJ2-7, with a possible D match to TRBD2 (9 bases). Germline CDR1 is MNHEY and CDR2 is SMNVEV (reference sequence). Trimming shortened V by 7 bases and J by 7 bases, and 35 bases separated the two germline ends. The CDR3 consists of 19 residues.

The chain combines TRBV15 with TRBJ2-7; 8 bases align to TRBD1. From germline, CDR1 is LNHNV and CDR2 YYDKDF (reference sequence). This CDR3 contains 15 residues. After removal of 1 base from V and 2 bases from J, the junction contained 4 bases not matched to a gene. CDR3 in amino acids: CATSRGDRRTYEQYF. The CDR3 DNA is TGTGCCACCAGCAGAGGGGACAGGCGAACCTACGAGCAGTACTTC.

This clonotype was seen a handful of times. V and J are TRBV9 and TRBJ2-1, with D perhaps TRBD1 (5 bases). CDR3 size: 14 residues. V was pared by 4 bases and J by 6 bases, with 14 bases between. Per germline, CDR1 SGDLS and CDR2 YYNGEE. CDR3 DNA sequence: TGTGCCAGCAGCCGTACCCAAAGGGGCAATGAGCAGTTCTTC. Its translation is CASSRTQRGNEQFF. Using reference TRBV9 and TRBJ2-1 for the parts outside the CDR3, the full variable domain is DSGVTQTPKHLITATGQRVTLRCSPRSGDLSVYWYQQSLDQGLQFLIQYYNGEERAKGNILERFSAQQFPDLHSELNLSSLELGDSALYFCASSRTQRGNEQFFGPGTRLTVL.

The rearrangement links TRBV6-5 to TRBJ1-2, with a tentative D call TRBD1 (6 bases). Germline CDR1 reads MNHEY; CDR2 reads SVGAGI. Trimming left V 5 bases short and J 5 bases short, with 15 bases between. The CDR3 extends over 14 amino acids. The CDR3 region has the DNA TGTGCCAGCAGTCCCGACAGGAGAGGATATGGCTACACCTTC. Its translation: CASSPDRRGYGYTF.

The chain carries TRBV7-2 and TRBJ1-5; a weak D match, TRBD1 (5 bases). Germline values: CDR1 SGHTA, CDR2 FQGNSA. V lost 5 bases to trimming and J lost 6 bases, with 11 bases between them. This CDR3 comprises 13 residues. CDR3 bases: TGTGCCAGCAGCGTACGGGACCTTCAGCCCCAGCATTTT. Protein: CASSVRDLQPQHF.

J is TRBJ1-6 and V is TRBV6-1, with D perhaps TRBD1 (6 bases). CDR1 and CDR2 (germline): MNHNS, SASEGT. This CDR3 is built from 15 residues. V gave up 4 bases and J gave up 7 bases, with 14 bases separating them. CDR3 amino acids: CASSGPGTLNSPLHF. DNA of the CDR3: TGTGCCAGCAGTGGACCCGGGACATTGAATTCACCCCTCCACTTT.

In this sample, this clonotype turned up a few times. The J gene is TRBJ2-1, the V gene TRBV24-1; 11 positions agree with TRBD2. The CDR3 sequence is 17 residues long. Germline-derived CDR1 and CDR2 are KGHDR and SFDVKD. The V gene end was trimmed by 4 bases and the J gene end by 5 bases; junction bases not matched to a gene: 9. The CDR3 spells CATSEPTSGIVNNEQFF. The CDR3 DNA follows: TGTGCCACCAGTGAACCGACTAGCGGGATAGTGAACAATGAGCAGTTCTTC.

The V and J genes are TRBV29-1 and TRBJ2-1, with 12 bases lining up with TRBD2. Germline V lookup: CDR1 SQVTM, CDR2 ANQGSEA. V lost 3 bases and J lost 7; bases outside the gene matches: 10. This CDR3 contains 16 residues. In DNA, the CDR3 is TGCAGCGTTGATACTAGACTAGCGGGAGAGGGGAATGAGCAGTTCTTC. Its translation: CSVDTRLAGEGNEQFF.

The chain links TRBV7-2 to TRBJ2-3, with 8 bases matching TRBD2. The J segment lost 5 bases and the V segment lost 5 bases, leaving 6 bases of the junction unmatched. Germline V gene sequence: CDR1 SGHTA, CDR2 FQGNSA. This CDR3 comprises 14 residues. CDR3 residues: CASSPGLVKDTQYF. The CDR3 DNA sequence: TGTGCCAGCAGCCCGGGACTAGTAAAAGATACGCAGTATTTT.

The J gene is TRBJ2-5, the V gene TRBV20-1; TRBD2 matches 12 bases. Germline V CDR1 and CDR2: DFQATT, SNEGSKA (reference sequence). J lost 5 bases, V lost 3 bases, and 4 bases had no gene match. This CDR3 has 14 amino acids. In DNA, the CDR3 is TGCAGTGCTAGTGCTAGCGGGAGGGGCGAGACCCAGTACTTC. This sequence encodes CSASASGRGETQYF.

The chain links TRBV4-1 to TRBJ1-1; 11 bases agree with TRBD1. Trimming took 3 bases from V and 4 from J; bases not matched to a gene: 7. The CDR3 length is 16 residues. Germline V gene lookup returns CDR1 MGHRA and CDR2 YSYEKL. CDR3 sequence (DNA): TGCGCCAGCAGCCATCGGACAGGGGGCCAGAGCACTGAAGCTTTCTTT. Translation gives CASSHRTGGQSTEAFF.

The genes are TRBV6-1 and TRBJ2-1; D possibly corresponds to TRBD2 (6 bases). This CDR3 spans 15 amino acids. Germline V lookup: CDR1 MNHNS, CDR2 SASEGT. Trimming pared 7 bases from V and 1 base from J, leaving 14 bases between. The CDR3 here is CASKEEGWSYNEQFF. The DNA of the CDR3 is TGTGCCAGCAAAGAGGAGGGGTGGTCCTACAATGAGCAGTTCTTC.

As for this clonotype: A much larger clone lies one base from this, so it may be a read error. V is TRBV4-2 and J is TRBJ2-1, with D unresolved. CDR1 and CDR2 (germline): LGHNA, YNFKEQ. Trimming stripped 1 base from V and 5 bases from J, with 12 bases between. The length of the CDR3 is 15 residues. The CDR3 DNA reads TGTGCCAGCAGCCAAGGTTACAACGCCCACAATGAGCAGTTCTTC. Translated, it gives CASSQGYNAHNEQFF.